This TCR beta chain was sequenced for a study of human T cells and chemical hapten exposure. This CDR3 spans 17 amino acids. V lost 1 base and J lost 0, with 16 bases in between. Germline V lookup: CDR1 MNHEY, CDR2 SVGEGT. This clonotype was observed at least ten times. Each CDR3 protein gets one entry after TCRdb re-called the RACE reads with MiXCR. In the table there are roughly 380,000 distinct CDR3 sequences, just under 6.5% of which are singletons. Noted time point: patch test 2, 6 weeks after DPC sensitization. As to treatment: therapeutic diphenylcyclopropenone sensitization with weekly scalp DPC.

Sample: whole blood, taken in connection with sensitization to the hapten diphenylcyclopropenone (DPC). This TCR was recovered from a woman aged 18-30 years with alopecia areata. Some clones in this sample may be carry-over from other donors' samples. The chain employs TRBV6-2 or TRBV6-3 and TRBJ2-7; a possible D gene is TRBD2 (5 bases). This CDR3 reads CASSYYGPGRVSYEQYF. CDR3 DNA: TGTGCCAGCAGTTACTATGGCCCCGGGCGGGTCTCCTACGAGCAGTACTTC.